This T cell receptor beta chain was sequenced in a study of shared clonotypes between healthy human individuals. General observations from the study: Non-shared clonotypes displayed generation probabilities falling below those of clonotypes present in all four donors.

Points on this clone: Its cognate antigen is unknown.

This CDR3 is built from 15 residues. The V gene's germline CDR1 is SGHRS and CDR2 YFSETQ. V gave up 2 bases and J gave up 8 bases; unmatched junction bases: 7. TCRdb's copy holds only in-frame clones and misses some; the assay was immunoSEQ multiplex PCR. The sample has 600,000 to 750,000 clones, less than 80% seen once. The sample was memory CD4+ T cells sorted from blood. Subset here: CD45RA-negative fraction. The rearrangement uses TRBV5-1 and TRBJ2-1; 10 bases match TRBD2. This TCR was recovered from a woman under 40 in good health. The CDR3 DNA sequence: TGCGCCAGCAGCTTTATGGCTAGCGGGAGCTATGAGCAGTTCTTC. Translating it yields CASSFMASGSYEQFF. The whole variable domain, remainder taken from reference TRBV5-1 and TRBJ2-1, is KAGVTQTPRYLIKTRGQQVTLSCSPISGHRSVSWYQQTPGQGLQFLFEYFSETQRNKGNFPGRFSGRQFSNSRSEMNVSTLELGDSALYLCASSFMASGSYEQFFGPGTRLTVL.